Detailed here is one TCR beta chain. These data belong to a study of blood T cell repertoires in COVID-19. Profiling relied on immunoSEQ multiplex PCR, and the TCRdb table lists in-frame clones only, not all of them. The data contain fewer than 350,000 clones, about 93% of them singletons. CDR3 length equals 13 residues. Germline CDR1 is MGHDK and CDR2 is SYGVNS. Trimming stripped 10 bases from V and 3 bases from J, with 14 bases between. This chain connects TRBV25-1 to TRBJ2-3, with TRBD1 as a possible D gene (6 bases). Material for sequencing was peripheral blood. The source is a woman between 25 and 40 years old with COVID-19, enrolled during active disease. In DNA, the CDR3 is TGTGCCATTTCCGACAGGACGACAGATACGCAGTATTTT. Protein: CAISDRTTDTQYF.